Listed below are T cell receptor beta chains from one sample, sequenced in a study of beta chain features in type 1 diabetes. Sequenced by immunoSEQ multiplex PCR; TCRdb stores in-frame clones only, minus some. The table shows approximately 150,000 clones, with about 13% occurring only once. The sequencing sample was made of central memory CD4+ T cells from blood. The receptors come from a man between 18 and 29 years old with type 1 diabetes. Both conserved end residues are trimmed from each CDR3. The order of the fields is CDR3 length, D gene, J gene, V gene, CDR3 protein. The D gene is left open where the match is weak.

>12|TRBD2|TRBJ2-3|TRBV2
ASFPGGPVDTQY
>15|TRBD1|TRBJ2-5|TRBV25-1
ASSVGSGGFLGETQY
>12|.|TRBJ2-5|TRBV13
ASSSTGAQETQY
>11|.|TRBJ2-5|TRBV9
ASSRESRETQY
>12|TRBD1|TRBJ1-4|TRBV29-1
SVEANRGDEKLF
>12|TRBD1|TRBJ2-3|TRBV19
ASKPDRATDTQY
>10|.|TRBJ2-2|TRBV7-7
ASSTNTGELF
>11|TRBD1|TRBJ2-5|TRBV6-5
ASYQGAVETQY
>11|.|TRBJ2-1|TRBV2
ASFVSLSNEQF
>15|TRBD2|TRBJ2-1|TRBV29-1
SVGTSGGTSSYNEQF
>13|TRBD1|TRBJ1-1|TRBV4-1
ASSQADRGNTEAF
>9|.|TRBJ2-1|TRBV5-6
ASSLYNEQF
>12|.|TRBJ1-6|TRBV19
ATAGQGGNSPLH
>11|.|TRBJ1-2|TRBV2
ASSNDGREGYT
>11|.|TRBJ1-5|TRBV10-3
AISDSVAEPQH
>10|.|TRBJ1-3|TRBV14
ASSQVRNTIY
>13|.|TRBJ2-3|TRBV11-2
ASSQPGQRLGTQY
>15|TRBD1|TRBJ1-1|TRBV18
ASSPGTGMIRNTEAF